This record looks at one TCR beta chain sequence and its context. The sample comes from a study of identical twins. CDR3 length equals 16 residues. The germline gives CDR1 SGHRS, CDR2 YFSETQ. The V segment lost 4 bases and the J segment 1 base; nucleotides outside the gene matches: 5. TCRdb independently ran MiXCR on the 5' RACE reads; one entry per CDR3 protein. The data show around 690,000 distinct CDR3 sequences, 21% seen once. Separately, the same data were catalogued under a study of T cells expressing NK-cell markers.

The sequenced material came from PBMCs. The V gene is TRBV5-1, the J gene TRBJ2-2, with 9 bases fitting TRBD2. This TCR came from a woman aged 18-29 years in good health. In DNA, the CDR3 is TGCGCCAGCAGCGGGGGACTAGCTTTGAACACCGGGGAGCTGTTTTTT. Protein sequence: CASSGGLALNTGELFF.